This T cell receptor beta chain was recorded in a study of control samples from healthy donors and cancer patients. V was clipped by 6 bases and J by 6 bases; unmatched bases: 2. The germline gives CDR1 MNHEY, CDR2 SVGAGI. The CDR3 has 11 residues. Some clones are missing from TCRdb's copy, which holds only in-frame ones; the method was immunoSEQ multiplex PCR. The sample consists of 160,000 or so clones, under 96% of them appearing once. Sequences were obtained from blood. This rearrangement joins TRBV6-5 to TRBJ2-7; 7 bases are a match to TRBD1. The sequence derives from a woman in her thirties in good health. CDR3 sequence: CASRTGREQYF. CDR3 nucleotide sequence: TGTGCCAGCAGGACAGGGCGCGAGCAGTACTTC.